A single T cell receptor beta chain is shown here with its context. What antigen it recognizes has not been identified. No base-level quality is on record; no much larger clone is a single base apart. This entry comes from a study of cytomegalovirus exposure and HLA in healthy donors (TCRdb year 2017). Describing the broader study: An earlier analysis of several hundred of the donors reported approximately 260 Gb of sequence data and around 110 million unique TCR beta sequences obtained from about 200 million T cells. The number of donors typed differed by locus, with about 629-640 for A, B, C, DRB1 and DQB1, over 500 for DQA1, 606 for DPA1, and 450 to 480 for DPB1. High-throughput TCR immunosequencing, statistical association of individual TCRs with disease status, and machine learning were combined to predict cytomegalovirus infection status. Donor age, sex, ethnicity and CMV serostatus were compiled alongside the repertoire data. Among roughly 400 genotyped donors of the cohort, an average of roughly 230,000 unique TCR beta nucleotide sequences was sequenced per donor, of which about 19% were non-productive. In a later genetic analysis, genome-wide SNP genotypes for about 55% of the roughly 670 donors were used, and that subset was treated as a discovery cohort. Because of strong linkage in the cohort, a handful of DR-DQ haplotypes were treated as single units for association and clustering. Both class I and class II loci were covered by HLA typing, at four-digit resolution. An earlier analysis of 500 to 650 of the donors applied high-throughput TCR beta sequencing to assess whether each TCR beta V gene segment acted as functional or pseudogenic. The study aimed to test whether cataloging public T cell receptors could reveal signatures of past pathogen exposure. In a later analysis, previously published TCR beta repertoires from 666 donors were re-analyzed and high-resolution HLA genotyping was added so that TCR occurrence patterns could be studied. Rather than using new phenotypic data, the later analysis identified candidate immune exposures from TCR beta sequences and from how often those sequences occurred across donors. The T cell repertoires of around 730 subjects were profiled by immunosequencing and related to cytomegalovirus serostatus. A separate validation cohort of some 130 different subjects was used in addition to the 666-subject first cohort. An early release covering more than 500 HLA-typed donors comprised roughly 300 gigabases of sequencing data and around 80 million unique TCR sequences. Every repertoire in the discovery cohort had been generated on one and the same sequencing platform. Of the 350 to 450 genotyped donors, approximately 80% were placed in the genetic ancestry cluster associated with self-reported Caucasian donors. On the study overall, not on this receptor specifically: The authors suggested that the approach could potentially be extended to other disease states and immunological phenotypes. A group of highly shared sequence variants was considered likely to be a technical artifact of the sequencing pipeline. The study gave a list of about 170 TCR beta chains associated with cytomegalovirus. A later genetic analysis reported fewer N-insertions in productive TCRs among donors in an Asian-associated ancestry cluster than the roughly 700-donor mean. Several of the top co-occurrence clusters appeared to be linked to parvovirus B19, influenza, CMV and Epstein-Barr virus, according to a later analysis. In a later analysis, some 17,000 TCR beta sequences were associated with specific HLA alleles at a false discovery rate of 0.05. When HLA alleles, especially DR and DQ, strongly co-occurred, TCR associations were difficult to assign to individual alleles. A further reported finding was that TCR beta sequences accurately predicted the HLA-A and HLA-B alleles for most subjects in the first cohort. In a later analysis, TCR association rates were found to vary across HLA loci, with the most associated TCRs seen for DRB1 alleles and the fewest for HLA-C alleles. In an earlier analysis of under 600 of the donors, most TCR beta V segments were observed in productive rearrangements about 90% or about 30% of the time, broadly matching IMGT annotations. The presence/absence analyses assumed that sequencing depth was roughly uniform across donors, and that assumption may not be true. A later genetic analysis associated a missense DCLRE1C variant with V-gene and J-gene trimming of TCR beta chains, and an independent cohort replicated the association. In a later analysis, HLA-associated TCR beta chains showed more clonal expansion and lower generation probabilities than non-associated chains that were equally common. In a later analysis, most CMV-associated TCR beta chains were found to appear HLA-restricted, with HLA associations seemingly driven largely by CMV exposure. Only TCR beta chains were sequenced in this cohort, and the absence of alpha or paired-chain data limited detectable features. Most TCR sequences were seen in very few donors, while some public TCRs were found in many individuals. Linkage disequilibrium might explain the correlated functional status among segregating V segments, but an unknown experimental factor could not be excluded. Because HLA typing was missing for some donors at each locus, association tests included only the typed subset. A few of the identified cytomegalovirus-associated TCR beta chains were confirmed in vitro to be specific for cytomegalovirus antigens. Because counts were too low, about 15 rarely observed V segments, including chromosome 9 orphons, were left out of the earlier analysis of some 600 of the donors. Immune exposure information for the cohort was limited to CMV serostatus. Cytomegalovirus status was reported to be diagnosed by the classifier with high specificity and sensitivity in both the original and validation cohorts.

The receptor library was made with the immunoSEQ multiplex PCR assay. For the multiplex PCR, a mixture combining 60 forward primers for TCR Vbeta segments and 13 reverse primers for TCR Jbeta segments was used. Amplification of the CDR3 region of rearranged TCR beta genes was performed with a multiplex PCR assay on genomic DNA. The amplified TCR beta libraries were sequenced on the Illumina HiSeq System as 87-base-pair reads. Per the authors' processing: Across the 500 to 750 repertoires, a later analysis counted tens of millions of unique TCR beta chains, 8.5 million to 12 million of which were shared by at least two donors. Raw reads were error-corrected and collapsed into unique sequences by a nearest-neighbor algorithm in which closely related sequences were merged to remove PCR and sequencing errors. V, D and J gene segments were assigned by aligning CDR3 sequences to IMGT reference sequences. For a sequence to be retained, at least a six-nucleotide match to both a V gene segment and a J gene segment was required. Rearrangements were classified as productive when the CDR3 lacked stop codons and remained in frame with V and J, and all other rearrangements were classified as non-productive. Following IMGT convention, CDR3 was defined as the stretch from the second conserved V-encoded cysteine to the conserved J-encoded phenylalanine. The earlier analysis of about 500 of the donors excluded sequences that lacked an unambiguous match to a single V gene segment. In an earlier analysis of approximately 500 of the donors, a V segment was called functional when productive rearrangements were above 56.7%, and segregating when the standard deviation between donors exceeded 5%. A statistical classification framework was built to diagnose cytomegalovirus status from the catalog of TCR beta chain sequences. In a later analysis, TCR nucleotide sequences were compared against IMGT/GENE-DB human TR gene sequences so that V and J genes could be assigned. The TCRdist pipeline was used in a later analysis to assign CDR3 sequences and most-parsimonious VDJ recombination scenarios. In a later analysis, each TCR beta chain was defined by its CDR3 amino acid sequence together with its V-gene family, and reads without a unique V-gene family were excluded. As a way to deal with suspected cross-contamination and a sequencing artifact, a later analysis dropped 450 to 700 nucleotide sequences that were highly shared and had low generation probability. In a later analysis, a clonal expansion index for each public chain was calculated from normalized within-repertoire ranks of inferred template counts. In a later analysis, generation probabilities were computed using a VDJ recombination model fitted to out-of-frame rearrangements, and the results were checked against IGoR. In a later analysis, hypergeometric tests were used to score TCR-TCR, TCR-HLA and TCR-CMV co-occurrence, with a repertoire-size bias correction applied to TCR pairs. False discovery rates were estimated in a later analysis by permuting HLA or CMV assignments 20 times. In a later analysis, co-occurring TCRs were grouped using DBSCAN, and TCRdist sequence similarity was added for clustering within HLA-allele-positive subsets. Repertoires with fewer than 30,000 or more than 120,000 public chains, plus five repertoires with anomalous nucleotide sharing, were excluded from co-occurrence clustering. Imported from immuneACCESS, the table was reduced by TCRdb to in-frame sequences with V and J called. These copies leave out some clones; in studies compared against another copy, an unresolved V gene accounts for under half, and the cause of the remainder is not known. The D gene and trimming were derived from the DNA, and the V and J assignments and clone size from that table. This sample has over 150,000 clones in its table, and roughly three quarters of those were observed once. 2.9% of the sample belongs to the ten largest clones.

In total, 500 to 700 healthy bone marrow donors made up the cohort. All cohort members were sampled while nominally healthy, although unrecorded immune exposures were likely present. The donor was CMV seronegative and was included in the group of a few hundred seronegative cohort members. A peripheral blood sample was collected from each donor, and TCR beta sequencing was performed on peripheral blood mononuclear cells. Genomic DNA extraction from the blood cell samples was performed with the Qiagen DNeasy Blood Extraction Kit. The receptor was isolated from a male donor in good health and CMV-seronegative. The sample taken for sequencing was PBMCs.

The CDR3 has the sequence CASSLFTSGRTYEQYF. The DNA reads as follows: TGCGCCAGCAGCTTGTTCACTAGCGGGAGGACTTACGAGCAGTACTTC. The rearranged chain carries TRBV5-1 and TRBJ2-5; 12 central bases correspond to TRBD2. The J call could be wrong; TRBJ2-7 is a better fit for the DNA end. CDR1 and CDR2 are read off the germline V gene as SGHRS and YFSETQ. The CDR3, cysteine through phenylalanine, is 16 amino acids long. Only the CDR3 DNA is retained, 48 bases long and in frame from the first base.